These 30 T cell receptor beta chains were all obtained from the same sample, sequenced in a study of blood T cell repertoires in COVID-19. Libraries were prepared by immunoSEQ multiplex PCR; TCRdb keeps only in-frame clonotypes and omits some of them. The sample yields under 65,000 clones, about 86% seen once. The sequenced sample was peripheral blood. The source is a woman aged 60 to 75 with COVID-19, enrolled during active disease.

The CDR3 nucleotides read TGTGCCAGCAGTTTGGGTGCGGTTTCTTCACCCCTCCACTTT. Amino acids: CASSLGAVSSPLHF. The J gene is TRBJ1-6, the V gene TRBV28; D not certain. The length of the CDR3 is 14 residues. The V gene's germline CDR1 is MDHEN and CDR2 SYDVKM. Trimming left V 3 bases short and J 9 bases short, with 12 bases between.

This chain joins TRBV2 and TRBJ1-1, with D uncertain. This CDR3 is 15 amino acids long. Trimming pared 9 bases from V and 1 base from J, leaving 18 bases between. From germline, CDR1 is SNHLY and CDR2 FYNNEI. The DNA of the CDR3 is TGTGCCAGGCATCAAAAAGAGCACGAGAACACTGAAGCTTTCTTT. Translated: CARHQKEHENTEAFF.

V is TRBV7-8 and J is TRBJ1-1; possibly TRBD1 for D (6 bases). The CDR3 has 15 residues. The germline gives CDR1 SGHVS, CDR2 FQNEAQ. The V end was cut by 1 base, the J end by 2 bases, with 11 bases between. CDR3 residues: CASSLVSGANTEAFF. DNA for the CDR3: TGTGCCAGCAGCTTAGTTTCAGGGGCCAACACTGAAGCTTTCTTT.

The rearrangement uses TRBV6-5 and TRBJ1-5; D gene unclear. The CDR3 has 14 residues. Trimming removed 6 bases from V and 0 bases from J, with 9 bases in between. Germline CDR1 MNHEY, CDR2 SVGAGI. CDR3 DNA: TGTGCCAGCAGACCAACTCATAGCAATCAGCCCCAGCATTTT. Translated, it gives CASRPTHSNQPQHF.

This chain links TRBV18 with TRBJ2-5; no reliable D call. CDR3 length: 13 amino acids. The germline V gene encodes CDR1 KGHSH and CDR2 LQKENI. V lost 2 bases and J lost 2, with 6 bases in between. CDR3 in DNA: TGTGCCAGCTCACCAGCGCTACAAGAGACCCAGTACTTC. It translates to CASSPALQETQYF.

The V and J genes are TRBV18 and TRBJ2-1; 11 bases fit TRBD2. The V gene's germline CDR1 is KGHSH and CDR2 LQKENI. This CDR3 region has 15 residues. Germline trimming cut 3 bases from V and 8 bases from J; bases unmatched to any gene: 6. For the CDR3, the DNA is TGTGCCAGCTCACCCTTAGCGGGAGGGCGGGATGAGCAGTTCTTC. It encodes CASSPLAGGRDEQFF.

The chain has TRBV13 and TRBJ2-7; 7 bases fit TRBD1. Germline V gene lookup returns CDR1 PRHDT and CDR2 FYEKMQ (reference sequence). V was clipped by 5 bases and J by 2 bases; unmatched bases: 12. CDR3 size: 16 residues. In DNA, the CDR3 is TGTGCCAGCAGCGACCGGACAGGAATAAAACCCTACGAGCAGTACTTC. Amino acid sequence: CASSDRTGIKPYEQYF.

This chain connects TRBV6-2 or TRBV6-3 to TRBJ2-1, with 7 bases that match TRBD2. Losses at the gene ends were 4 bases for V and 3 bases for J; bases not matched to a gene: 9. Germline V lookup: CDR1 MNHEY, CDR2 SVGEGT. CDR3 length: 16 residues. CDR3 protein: CASSLRLADDYNEQFF. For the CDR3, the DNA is TGTGCCAGCAGTTTGAGGCTAGCGGATGACTACAATGAGCAGTTCTTC.

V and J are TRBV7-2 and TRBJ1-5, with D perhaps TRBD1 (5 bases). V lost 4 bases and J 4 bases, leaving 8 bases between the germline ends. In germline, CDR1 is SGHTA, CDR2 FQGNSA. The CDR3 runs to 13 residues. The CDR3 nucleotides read TGTGCCAGCAGCTCGACAGTTAATCAGCCCCAGCATTTT. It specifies CASSSTVNQPQHF.

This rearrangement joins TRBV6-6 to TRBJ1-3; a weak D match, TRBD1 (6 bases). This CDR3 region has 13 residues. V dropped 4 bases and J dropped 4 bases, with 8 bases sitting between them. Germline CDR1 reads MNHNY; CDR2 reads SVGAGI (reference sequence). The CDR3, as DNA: TGTGCCAGCAGTTGGGGGACAGGAAACACCATATATTTT. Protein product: CASSWGTGNTIYF.

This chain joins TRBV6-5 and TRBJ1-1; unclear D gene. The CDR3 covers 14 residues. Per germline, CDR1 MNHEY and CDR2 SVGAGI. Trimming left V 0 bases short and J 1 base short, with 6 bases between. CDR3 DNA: TGTGCCAGCAGTTACTCGACAAGGAACACTGAAGCTTTCTTT. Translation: CASSYSTRNTEAFF.

This CDR3 reads CASGLGQGHGSTEAFF. The CDR3 DNA reads as TGTGCTAGTGGTTTGGGACAGGGGCACGGCAGCACTGAAGCTTTCTTT. The chain has TRBV12-5 and TRBJ1-1; 8 nucleotides align to TRBD1. CDR1 is LGHNT, CDR2 FRNRAP, per germline. Trimming removed 1 base from V and 4 bases from J; junction bases left unmatched: 8. This CDR3 region has 16 residues.

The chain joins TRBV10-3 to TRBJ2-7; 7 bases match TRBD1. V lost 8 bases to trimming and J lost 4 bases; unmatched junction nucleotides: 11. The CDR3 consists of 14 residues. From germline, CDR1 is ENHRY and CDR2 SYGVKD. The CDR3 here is CAIGRQGISYEQYF. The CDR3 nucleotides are TGTGCCATCGGAAGACAGGGTATTAGTTACGAGCAGTACTTC.

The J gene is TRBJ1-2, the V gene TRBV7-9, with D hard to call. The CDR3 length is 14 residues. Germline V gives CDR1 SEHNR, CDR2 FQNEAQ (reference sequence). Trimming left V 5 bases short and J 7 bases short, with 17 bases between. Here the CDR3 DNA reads TGTGCCAGCAGCGCGATGACTCAAAGCGGTGGCTACACCTTC. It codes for CASSAMTQSGGYTF.

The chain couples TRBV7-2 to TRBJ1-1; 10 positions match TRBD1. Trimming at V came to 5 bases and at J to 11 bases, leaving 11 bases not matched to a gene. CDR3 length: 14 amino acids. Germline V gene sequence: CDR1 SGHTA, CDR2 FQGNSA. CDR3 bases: TGTGCCAGCAGCCCCATGGGGACAGGGGATACGGCTTTCTTT. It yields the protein CASSPMGTGDTAFF.

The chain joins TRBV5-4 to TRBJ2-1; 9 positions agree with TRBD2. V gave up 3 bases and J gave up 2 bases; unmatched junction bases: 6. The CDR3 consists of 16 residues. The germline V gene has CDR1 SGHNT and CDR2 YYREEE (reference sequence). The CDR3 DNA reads TGTGCCAGCAGCTATAGCGGGAGCGGACCCTACAATGAGCAGTTCTTC. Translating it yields CASSYSGSGPYNEQFF.

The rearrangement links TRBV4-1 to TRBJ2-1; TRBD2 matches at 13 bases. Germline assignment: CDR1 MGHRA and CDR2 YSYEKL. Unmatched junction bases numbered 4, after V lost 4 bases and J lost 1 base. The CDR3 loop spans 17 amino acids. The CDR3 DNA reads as TGCGCCAGCAGCCCCCGGACTAGCGGGAGTTCCTACAATGAGCAGTTCTTC. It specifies CASSPRTSGSSYNEQFF.

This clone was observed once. The CDR3 DNA follows: TGTGCCAGCAGACGTGACATGAACACTGAAGCTTTCTTT. It encodes CASRRDMNTEAFF. J is TRBJ1-1 and V is TRBV2; no clear D gene. The CDR3 extends over 13 amino acids. Germline lookup yields CDR1 SNHLY and CDR2 FYNNEI. V lost 6 bases to trimming and J lost 0 bases, with 8 bases between them.

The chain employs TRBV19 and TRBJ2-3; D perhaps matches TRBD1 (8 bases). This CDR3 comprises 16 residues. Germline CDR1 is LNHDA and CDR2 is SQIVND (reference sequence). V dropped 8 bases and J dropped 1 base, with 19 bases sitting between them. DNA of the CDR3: TGTGCCAGTGGGACTAAGGACAGGGTAGGCACAGATACGCAGTATTTT. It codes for CASGTKDRVGTDTQYF. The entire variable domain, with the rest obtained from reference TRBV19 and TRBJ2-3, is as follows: DGGITQSPKYLFRKEGQNVTLSCEQNLNHDAMYWYRQDPGQGLRLIYYSQIVNDFQKGDIAEGYSVSREKKESFPLTVTSAQKNPTAFYLCASGTKDRVGTDTQYFGPGTRLTVL.

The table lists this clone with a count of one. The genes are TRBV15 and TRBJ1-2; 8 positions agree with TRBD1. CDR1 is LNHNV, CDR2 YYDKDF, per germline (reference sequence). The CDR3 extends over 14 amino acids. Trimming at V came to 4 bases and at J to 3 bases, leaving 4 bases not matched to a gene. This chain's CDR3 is CATSKDREYYGYTF. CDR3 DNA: TGTGCCACCAGCAAGGACAGGGAATACTATGGCTACACCTTC.

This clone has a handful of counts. CDR3 region: CASRQQGQTYGYTF. In DNA, the CDR3 is TGTGCCAGCCGACAACAAGGACAGACCTATGGCTACACCTTC. The chain carries TRBV28 and TRBJ1-2; D possibly corresponds to TRBD1 (6 bases). V was shortened by 8 bases and J by 4 bases, with 17 bases between the two germline ends. The CDR3 is made up of 14 amino acids. The germline V gene has CDR1 MDHEN and CDR2 SYDVKM.

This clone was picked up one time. The CDR3 sequence is CASSLQGGSSGNTIYF. The CDR3, as DNA: TGTGCCAGCAGCTTACAGGGCGGTAGCTCTGGAAACACCATATATTTT. The rearrangement joins TRBV3-1 (or the pseudogene TRBV3-2) to TRBJ1-3; TRBD1 is a possible D gene (6 bases). Germline CDR1 is LGHDT and CDR2 is YNNKEL (reference sequence). The CDR3 spans 16 residues. V was cut by 5 bases and J by 0 bases, with 14 bases left in between.

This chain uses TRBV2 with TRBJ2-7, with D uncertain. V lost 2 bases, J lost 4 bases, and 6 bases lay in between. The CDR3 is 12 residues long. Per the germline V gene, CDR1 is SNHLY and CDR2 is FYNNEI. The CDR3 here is CASSESGYEQYF. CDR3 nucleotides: TGTGCCAGCAGTGAATCGGGTTACGAGCAGTACTTC.

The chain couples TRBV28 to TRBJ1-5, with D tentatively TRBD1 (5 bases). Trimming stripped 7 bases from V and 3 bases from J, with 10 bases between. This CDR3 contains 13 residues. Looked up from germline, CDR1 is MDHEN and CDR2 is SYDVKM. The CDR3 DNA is TGTGCCAGCATCCCAGGGTCCAATCAGCCCCAGCATTTT. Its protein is CASIPGSNQPQHF.

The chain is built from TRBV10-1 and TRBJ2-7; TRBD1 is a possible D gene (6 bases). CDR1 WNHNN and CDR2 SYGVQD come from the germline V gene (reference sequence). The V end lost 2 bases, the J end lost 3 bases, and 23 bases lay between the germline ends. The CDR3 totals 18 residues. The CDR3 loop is CASSERRNHRVSRYEQYF. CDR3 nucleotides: TGCGCCAGCAGTGAGCGAAGGAACCACAGGGTTTCACGCTACGAGCAGTACTTC.

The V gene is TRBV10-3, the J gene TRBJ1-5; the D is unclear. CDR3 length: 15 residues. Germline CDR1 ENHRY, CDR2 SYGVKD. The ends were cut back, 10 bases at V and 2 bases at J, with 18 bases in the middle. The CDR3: CATSRDMIGNQPQHF. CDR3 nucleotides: TGTGCCACATCCCGGGATATGATCGGCAATCAGCCCCAGCATTTT.

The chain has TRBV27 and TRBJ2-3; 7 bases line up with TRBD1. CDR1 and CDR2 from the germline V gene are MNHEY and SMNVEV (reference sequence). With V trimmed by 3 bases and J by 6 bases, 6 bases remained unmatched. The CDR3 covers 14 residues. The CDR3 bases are TGTGCCAGCAGTTTCGAGACAGGGTATGATACGCAGTATTTT. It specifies CASSFETGYDTQYF.

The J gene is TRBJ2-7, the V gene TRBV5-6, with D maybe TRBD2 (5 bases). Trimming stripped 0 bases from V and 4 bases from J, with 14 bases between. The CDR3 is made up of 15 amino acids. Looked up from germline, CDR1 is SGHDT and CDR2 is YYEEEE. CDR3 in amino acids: CASSLDLAFPYEQYF. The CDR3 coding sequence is TGTGCCAGCAGCTTGGACCTAGCCTTCCCGTACGAGCAGTACTTC.

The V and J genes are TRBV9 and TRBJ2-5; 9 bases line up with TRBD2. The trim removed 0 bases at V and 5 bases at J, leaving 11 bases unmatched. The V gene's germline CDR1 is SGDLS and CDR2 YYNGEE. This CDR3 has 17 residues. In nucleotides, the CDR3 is TGTGCCAGCAGCGTAGCCCCTCTGGCGGGAGGGGGGGAGACCCAGTACTTC. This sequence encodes CASSVAPLAGGGETQYF.

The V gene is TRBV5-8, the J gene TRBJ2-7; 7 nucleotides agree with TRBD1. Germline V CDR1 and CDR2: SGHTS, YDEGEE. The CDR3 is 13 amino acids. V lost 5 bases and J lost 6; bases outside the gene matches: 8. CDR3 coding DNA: TGTGCCAGCAGGGCCGGACAGGTTGGCGAGCAGTACTTC. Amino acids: CASRAGQVGEQYF.